In its sample, the clone carrying this T cell receptor (beta chain) was seen many times. Germline lookup yields CDR1 ENHRY and CDR2 SYGVKD. There are 14 residues in the CDR3. The V gene lost 4 bases and the J gene lost 8 bases, with 14 bases spanning the gap. The source of the sample is a study of T-cell reconstitution after alpha-beta-depleted transplantation in children. Unique molecular identifiers tagged the TCRbeta library. TCRdb processed the PCR reads anew with MiXCR; each CDR3 protein has one entry. The top ten hold 3.5% to 4.5% of the sample, which has under 450,000 distinct CDR3 sequences, more than 10% seen once.

This TCR was recovered from a human donor who donated a stem cell graft to a child with Fanconi anemia. The material was PBMCs, obtained from the stem cell graft. This chain joins TRBV10-3 and TRBJ1-4; tentative D call: TRBD1 (6 bases). The CDR3 is CAISGHREGEKLFF. The CDR3 nucleotides are TGTGCCATCAGTGGACACAGGGAGGGCGAAAAACTGTTTTTT.